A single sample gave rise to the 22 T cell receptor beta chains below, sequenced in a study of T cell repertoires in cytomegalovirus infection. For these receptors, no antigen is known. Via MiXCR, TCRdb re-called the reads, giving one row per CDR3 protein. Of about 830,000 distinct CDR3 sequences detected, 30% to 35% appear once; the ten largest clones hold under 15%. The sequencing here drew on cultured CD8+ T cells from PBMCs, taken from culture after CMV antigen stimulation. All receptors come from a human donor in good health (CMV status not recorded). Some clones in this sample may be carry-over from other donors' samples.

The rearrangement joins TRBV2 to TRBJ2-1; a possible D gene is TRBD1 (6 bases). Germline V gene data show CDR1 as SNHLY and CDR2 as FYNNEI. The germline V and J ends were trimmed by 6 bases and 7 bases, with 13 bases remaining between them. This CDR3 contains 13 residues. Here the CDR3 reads CASSPGARNEQFF. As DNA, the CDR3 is TGTGCCAGCAGCCCAGGGGCTCGGAATGAGCAGTTCTTC.

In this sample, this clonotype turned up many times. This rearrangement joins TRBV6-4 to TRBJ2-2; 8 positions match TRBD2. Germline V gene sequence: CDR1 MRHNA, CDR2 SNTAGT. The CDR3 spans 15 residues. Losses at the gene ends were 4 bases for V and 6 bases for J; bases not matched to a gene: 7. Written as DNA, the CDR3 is TGTGCCAGCAGTGTTAATAGCGGGGCCCCCGGGGAGCTGTTTTTT. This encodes CASSVNSGAPGELFF.

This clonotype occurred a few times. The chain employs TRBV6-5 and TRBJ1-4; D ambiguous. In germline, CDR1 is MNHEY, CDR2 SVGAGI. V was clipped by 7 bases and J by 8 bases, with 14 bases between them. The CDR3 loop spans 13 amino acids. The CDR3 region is CASTWGAGEKLFF. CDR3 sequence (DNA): TGTGCCAGCACCTGGGGAGCCGGAGAAAAACTGTTTTTT.

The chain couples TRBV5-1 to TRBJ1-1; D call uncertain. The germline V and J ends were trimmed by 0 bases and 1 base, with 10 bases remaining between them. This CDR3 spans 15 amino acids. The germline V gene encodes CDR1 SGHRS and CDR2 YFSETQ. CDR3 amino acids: CASSLGWKGNTEAFF. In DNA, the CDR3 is TGCGCCAGCAGCTTGGGTTGGAAGGGGAACACTGAAGCTTTCTTT.

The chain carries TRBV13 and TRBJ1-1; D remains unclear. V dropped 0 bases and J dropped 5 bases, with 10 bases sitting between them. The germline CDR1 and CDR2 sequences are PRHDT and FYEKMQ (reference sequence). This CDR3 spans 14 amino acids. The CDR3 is CASSLGGFGTEAFF. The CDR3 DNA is TGTGCCAGCAGCTTAGGGGGGTTCGGAACTGAAGCTTTCTTT.

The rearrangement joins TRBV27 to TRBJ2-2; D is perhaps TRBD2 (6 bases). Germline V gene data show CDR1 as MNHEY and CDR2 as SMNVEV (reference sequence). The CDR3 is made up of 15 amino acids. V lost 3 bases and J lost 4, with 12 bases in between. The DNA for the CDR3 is TGTGCCAGCAGTTTGGAGGGGCCAGGCACCGGGGAGCTGTTTTTT. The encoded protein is CASSLEGPGTGELFF.

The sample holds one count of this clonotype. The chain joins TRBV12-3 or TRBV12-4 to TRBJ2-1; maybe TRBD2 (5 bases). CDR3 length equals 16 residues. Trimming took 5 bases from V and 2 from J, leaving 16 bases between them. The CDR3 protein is CASSGPESGAYNEQFF. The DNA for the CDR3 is TGTGCCAGCAGTGGCCCTGAGAGCGGCGCCTACAATGAGCAGTTCTTC.

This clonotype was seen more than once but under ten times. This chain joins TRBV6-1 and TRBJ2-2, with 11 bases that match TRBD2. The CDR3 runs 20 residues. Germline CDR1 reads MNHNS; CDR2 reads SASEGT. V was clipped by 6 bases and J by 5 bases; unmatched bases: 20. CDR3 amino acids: CASSPTPSPSGGIVTGELFF. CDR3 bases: TGTGCCAGCAGCCCCACGCCGAGTCCTAGCGGGGGGATTGTAACCGGGGAGCTGTTTTTT.

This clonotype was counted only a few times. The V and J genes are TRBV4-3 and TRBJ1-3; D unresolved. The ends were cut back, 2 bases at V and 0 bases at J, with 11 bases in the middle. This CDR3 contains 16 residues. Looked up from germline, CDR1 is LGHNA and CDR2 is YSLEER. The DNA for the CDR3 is TGCGCCAGCAGCCAAACGGAGAACGGCTCTGGAAACACCATATATTTT. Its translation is CASSQTENGSGNTIYF.

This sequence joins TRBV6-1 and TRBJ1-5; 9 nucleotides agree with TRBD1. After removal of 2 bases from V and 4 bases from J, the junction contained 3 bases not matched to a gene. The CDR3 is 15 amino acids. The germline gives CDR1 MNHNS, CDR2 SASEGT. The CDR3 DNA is TGTGCCAGCAGTGAAAGGACAGGGGTGAATCAGCCCCAGCATTTT. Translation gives CASSERTGVNQPQHF.

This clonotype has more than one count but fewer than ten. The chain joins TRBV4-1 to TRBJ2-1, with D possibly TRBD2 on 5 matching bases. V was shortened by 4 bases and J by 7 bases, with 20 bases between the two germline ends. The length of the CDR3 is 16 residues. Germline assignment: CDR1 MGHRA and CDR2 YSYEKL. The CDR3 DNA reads TGCGCCAGCAGCCGTCCCCTAGGTGACTACTTAAATGAGCAGTTCTTC. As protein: CASSRPLGDYLNEQFF.

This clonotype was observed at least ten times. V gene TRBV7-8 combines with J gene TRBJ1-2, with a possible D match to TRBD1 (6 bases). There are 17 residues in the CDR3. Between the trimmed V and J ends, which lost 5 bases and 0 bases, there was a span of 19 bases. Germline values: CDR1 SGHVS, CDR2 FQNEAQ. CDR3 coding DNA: TGTGCCAGCAGCCGAACGGGGGCCGGTGGGGCTAACTATGGCTACACCTTC. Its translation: CASSRTGAGGANYGYTF.

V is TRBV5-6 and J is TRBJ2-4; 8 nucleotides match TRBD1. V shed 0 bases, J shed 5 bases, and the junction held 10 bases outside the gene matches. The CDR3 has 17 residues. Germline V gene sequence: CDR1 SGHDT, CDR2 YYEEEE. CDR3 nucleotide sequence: TGTGCCAGCAGCTTGGTAGAGGTCCTGACAGGGGAAAACATTCAGTACTTC. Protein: CASSLVEVLTGENIQYF.

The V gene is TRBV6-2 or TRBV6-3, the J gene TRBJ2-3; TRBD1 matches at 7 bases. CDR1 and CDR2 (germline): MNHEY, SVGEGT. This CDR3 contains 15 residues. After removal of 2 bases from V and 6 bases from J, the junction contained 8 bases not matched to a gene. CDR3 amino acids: CASSYVTGTVDTQYF. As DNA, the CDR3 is TGTGCCAGCAGTTACGTGACAGGGACCGTGGATACGCAGTATTTT.

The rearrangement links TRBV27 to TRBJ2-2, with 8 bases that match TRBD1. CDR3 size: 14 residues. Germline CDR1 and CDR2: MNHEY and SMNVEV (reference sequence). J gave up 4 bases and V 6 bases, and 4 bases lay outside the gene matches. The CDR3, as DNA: TGTGCCAGCAGAACAGGGGGATCCACCGGGGAGCTGTTTTTT. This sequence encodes CASRTGGSTGELFF.

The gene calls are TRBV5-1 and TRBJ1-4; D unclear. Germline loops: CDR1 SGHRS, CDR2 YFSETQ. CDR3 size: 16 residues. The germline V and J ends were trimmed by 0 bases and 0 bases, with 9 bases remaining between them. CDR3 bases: TGCGCCAGCAGCTTGGCCGGCGCAGCAACTAATGAAAAACTGTTTTTT. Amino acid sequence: CASSLAGAATNEKLFF.

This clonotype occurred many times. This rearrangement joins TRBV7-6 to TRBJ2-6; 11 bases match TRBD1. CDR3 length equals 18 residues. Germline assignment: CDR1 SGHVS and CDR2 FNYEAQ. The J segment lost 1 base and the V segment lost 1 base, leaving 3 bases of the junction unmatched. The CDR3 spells CASSLERDRGSGANVLTF. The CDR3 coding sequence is TGTGCCAGCAGCTTAGAGCGGGACAGGGGGTCTGGGGCCAACGTCCTGACTTTC.

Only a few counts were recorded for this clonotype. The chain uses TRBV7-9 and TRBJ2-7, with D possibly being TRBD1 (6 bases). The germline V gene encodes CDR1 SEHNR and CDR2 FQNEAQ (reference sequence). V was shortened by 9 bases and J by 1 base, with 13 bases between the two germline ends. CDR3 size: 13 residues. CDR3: CASADTGSYEQYV. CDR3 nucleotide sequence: TGTGCCAGTGCCGATACAGGGTCCTACGAGCAGTACGTC.

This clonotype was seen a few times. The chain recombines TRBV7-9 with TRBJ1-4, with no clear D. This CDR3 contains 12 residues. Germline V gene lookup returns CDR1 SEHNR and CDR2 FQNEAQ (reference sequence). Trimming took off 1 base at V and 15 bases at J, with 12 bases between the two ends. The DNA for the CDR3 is TGTGCCAGCAGCTTAGTCGGCGGGCCTGTGTTTTTT. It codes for CASSLVGGPVFF.

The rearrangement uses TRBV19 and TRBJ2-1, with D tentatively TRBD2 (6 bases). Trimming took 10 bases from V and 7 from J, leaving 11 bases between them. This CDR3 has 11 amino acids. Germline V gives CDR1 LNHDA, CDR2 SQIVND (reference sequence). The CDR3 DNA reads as TGTGCCACGAACGGGGGAAATGAGCAGTTCTTC. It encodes CATNGGNEQFF.

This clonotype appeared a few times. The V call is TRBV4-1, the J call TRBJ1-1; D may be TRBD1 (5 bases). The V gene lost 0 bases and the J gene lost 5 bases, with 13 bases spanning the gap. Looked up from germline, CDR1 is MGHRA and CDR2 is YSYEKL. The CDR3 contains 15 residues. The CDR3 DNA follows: TGCGCCAGCAGCCAAGATTATAGGGGAGGTACTGAAGCTTTCTTT. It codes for CASSQDYRGGTEAFF.

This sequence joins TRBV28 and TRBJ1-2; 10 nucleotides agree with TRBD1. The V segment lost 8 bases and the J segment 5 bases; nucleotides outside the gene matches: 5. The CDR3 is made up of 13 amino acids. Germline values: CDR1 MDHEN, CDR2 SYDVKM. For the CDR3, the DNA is TGTGCCAGCGCGGACAGGGGGATGTATGGCTACACCTTC. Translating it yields CASADRGMYGYTF.